This entry lists 24 T cell receptor beta chains sequenced from one sample in a study of shared clonotypes between healthy human individuals (dated by TCRdb to the early 2020s). To prepare the library, the immunoSEQ multiplex PCR assay was applied. Imported from immuneACCESS, the table was reduced by TCRdb to in-frame sequences with V and J called. These copies leave out some clones; in studies compared against another copy, an unresolved V gene accounts for under half, and the cause of the remainder is not known. This sample holds roughly 1,100,000 clones; 75% were observed only once. Roughly 1.5% of the sample goes to the ten largest clones. The sample was memory CD4+ T cells sorted from blood. The cell subset or site label on this specimen signifies: CD45RA-negative fraction. Receptor source: a man between 18 and 35 years old in good health.

V gene TRBV30 combines with J gene TRBJ1-6; D is unresolved. Trimming removed 4 bases from V and 7 bases from J, with 14 bases in between. This CDR3 comprises 14 residues. Germline CDR1 and CDR2: GTSNPN and SVGIG (reference sequence). The CDR3 spells CAWTLNTLNSPLHF. As DNA, the CDR3 is TGTGCCTGGACATTGAACACCCTAAATTCACCCCTCCACTTT. Variable domain in full (rest from reference TRBV30 and TRBJ1-6): SQTIHQWPATLVQPVGSPLSLECTVEGTSNPNLYWYRQAAGRGLQLLFYSVGIGQISSEVPQNLSASRPQDRQFILSSKKLLLSDSGFYLCAWTLNTLNSPLHFGNGTRLTVT.

The V and J genes are TRBV30 and TRBJ1-3, with 8 bases that match TRBD1. The CDR3 contains 15 residues. Germline CDR1 GTSNPN, CDR2 SVGIG (reference sequence). The V gene end was trimmed by 5 bases and the J gene end by 1 base; junction bases not matched to a gene: 7. The DNA of the CDR3 is TGTGCCTGGGGGGCAGGGGGCCTTTCTGGAAACACCATATATTTT. Translated, it gives CAWGAGGLSGNTIYF. Looking up the rest from reference TRBV30 and TRBJ1-3 gives the full variable domain: SQTIHQWPATLVQPVGSPLSLECTVEGTSNPNLYWYRQAAGRGLQLLFYSVGIGQISSEVPQNLSASRPQDRQFILSSKKLLLSDSGFYLCAWGAGGLSGNTIYFGEGSWLTVV.

The rearrangement uses TRBV10-2 and TRBJ1-2; D remains unclear. Trimming removed 4 bases from V and 4 bases from J, with 7 bases in between. The CDR3 sequence is 12 residues long. Germline CDR1 is WSHSY and CDR2 is SAAADI. In DNA, the CDR3 is TGCGCCAGCAGTGTAGGCTTCTATGGCTACACCTTC. Its protein product is CASSVGFYGYTF.

This rearrangement joins TRBV4-3 to TRBJ2-5; the D gene is possibly TRBD2 (6 bases). The CDR3 totals 14 residues. CDR1 is LGHNA and CDR2 is YSLEER in the germline V gene. Trimming left V 2 bases short and J 6 bases short, with 13 bases between. Here the CDR3 DNA reads TGCGCCAGCAGCCAATCCCTGGAGGGAAAGACCCAGTACTTC. Translated, it gives CASSQSLEGKTQYF.

A remark on this clone: Germline is not matched at one junction end, which may reflect a read error. The DNA for the CDR3 is TGTGCCAGCAGCTTTCCAGAACCTAACCATGGCTACACCTTC. It specifies CASSFPEPNHGYTF. The V gene is TRBV5-7, the J gene TRBJ1-2; no firm D call. TRBV5-7 qualifies as an ORF whose function is uncertain. The CDR3 is made up of 14 amino acids.

The V gene is TRBV6-5, the J gene TRBJ2-7, with 7 bases matching TRBD1. This CDR3 spans 14 amino acids. Germline V CDR1 and CDR2: MNHEY, SVGAGI. J was trimmed by 6 bases and V by 5 bases; bases with no gene match: 10. CDR3 loop: CASSPRDSGGEQYF. Written as DNA, the CDR3 is TGTGCCAGCAGTCCCCGGGACAGCGGAGGCGAGCAGTACTTC.

The chain links TRBV5-5 to TRBJ2-7; the match to TRBD1 covers 9 bases. Germline trimming cut 5 bases from V and 3 bases from J; bases unmatched to any gene: 6. CDR1 is SGHKS and CDR2 is YYEKEE in the germline V gene (reference sequence). The CDR3 runs 14 residues. DNA for the CDR3: TGTGCCAGCAGTTCCGGGACAGGGAACTACGAGCAGTACTTC. It specifies CASSSGTGNYEQYF.

Comment on this clone: Other DNA sequences in the same sample also yield this CDR3. V usage is TRBV5-1 and J usage is TRBJ2-5, with 8 bases identical to TRBD2. The CDR3 covers 14 residues. J lost 1 base, V lost 4 bases, and 3 bases had no gene match. Germline values: CDR1 SGHRS, CDR2 YFSETQ. The CDR3 is CASSAGTSQETQYF. CDR3 bases: TGCGCCAGCAGCGCTGGGACTAGCCAAGAGACCCAGTACTTC.

This chain connects TRBV4-1 to TRBJ2-6; D gene ambiguous. The CDR3 contains 16 residues. From germline, CDR1 is MGHRA and CDR2 YSYEKL. Trimming removed 0 bases from V and 0 bases from J, with 6 bases in between. CDR3 nucleotides: TGCGCCAGCAGCCAAGATATCCGCTCTGGGGCCAACGTCCTGACTTTC. As protein: CASSQDIRSGANVLTF.

This chain uses TRBV5-4 with TRBJ1-6, with 10 bases fitting TRBD1. This CDR3 has 14 amino acids. CDR1 and CDR2 from the germline V gene are SGHNT and YYREEE (reference sequence). V dropped 1 base and J dropped 9; count of bases not matched to a gene: 1. CDR3: CASSLRDRGSPLHF. The CDR3 DNA reads TGTGCCAGCAGCTTGAGGGACAGGGGTTCACCCCTCCACTTT.

The rearrangement joins TRBV10-1 to TRBJ1-6; D is undetermined. This CDR3 is built from 14 residues. The V gene's germline CDR1 is WNHNN and CDR2 SYGVQD (reference sequence). The V gene lost 8 bases and the J gene lost 0 bases, with 8 bases spanning the gap. DNA for the CDR3: TGCGCCAGCTTGTGGAGCTCCTATAATTCACCCCTCCACTTT. Translation: CASLWSSYNSPLHF.

The table lists this clone with a few counts. The chain uses TRBV7-8 and TRBJ1-5; a possible D gene is TRBD1 (6 bases). This CDR3 spans 15 amino acids. Trimming took off 5 bases at V and 2 bases at J, with 13 bases between the two ends. The germline V gene has CDR1 SGHVS and CDR2 FQNEAQ. The CDR3 bases are TGTGCCAGCAGCCTTCTAGCAGGGGGCAATCAGCCCCAGCATTTT. Protein: CASSLLAGGNQPQHF.

J is TRBJ1-2 and V is TRBV19; D unresolved. The CDR3 runs to 14 residues. Germline V gene data show CDR1 as LNHDA and CDR2 as SQIVND (reference sequence). Trimming cost V 6 bases and J 5 bases, with 16 bases left between them. The CDR3, as DNA: TGTGCCAGTAGCAAAACAGAACTCCTTTATGGCTACACCTTC. Amino acid sequence: CASSKTELLYGYTF.

DNA for the CDR3: TGTGCCAGCAGCCTGACGGGATTCAATGAAAAACTGTTTTTT. Protein sequence: CASSLTGFNEKLFF. This chain links TRBV11-2 with TRBJ1-4; D remains unclear. V was trimmed by 5 bases and J by 5 bases, leaving 12 bases between them. Germline V gives CDR1 SGHAT, CDR2 FQNNGV. The CDR3 is 14 amino acids.

On this clone itself: One base away lies a much larger clone, so this may be a sequencing read error. The rearrangement links TRBV2 to TRBJ1-5; no clear D. This CDR3 is 14 amino acids long. V dropped 8 bases and J dropped 8 bases, with 19 bases sitting between them. The germline V gene encodes CDR1 SNHLY and CDR2 FYNNEI. CDR3 coding DNA: TGTGCCAGCGGATTCGATTATACCGGGGAGCCCCAGCATTTT. Protein product: CASGFDYTGEPQHF.

To note about this clone: A read error is likely here: a far larger clone is one base away. V is TRBV28 and J is TRBJ1-4, with a possible D match to TRBD1 (6 bases). Germline loops: CDR1 MDHEN, CDR2 SYDVKM. V dropped 6 bases and J dropped 3 bases, with 11 bases sitting between them. The CDR3 covers 14 residues. In DNA, the CDR3 is TGTGCCAGCAGCGAACAGGGATCTAATGAAAAACTGTTTTTT. Translation: CASSEQGSNEKLFF.

The V call is TRBV30, the J call TRBJ2-7, with D possibly being TRBD1 (5 bases). Germline-derived CDR1 and CDR2 are GTSNPN and SVGIG (reference sequence). This CDR3 has 16 residues. The V end was cut by 1 base, the J end by 4 bases, with 20 bases between. CDR3 loop: CAWSGKGAGSLYEQYF. Here the CDR3 DNA reads TGTGCCTGGAGTGGAAAAGGTGCAGGGTCCTTATACGAGCAGTACTTC.

This rearrangement joins TRBV4-2 to TRBJ2-6; TRBD1 aligns across 8 bases. The CDR3 length is 21 residues. Germline CDR1 reads LGHNA; CDR2 reads YNFKEQ. Losses at the gene ends were 2 bases for V and 2 bases for J; bases not matched to a gene: 17. CDR3 DNA: TGTGCCAGCAGCCAAACCAGCCCGACAGGGGTTGGGAACCCTGGGGCCAACGTCCTGACTTTC. It codes for CASSQTSPTGVGNPGANVLTF.

This clone was counted many times. This chain links TRBV5-4 with TRBJ1-3; 7 bases agree with TRBD1. CDR3 size: 15 residues. The V gene's germline CDR1 is SGHNT and CDR2 YYREEE (reference sequence). Trimming took 4 bases from V and 7 from J; bases not matched to a gene: 11. The DNA for the CDR3 is TGTGCCAGCAGCCAAGCCGACAGGGATCGGAACACCATATATTTT. This gives the protein CASSQADRDRNTIYF.

On this clone itself: Other DNA variants within this sample encode the same CDR3. This chain uses TRBV7-9 with TRBJ2-2; 9 nucleotides line up with TRBD2. V shed 5 bases and J 5 bases; nucleotides not matched to a gene: 6. Germline loops: CDR1 SEHNR, CDR2 FQNEAQ (reference sequence). This CDR3 has 15 amino acids. CDR3: CASSPGLAGTGELFF. The CDR3 DNA is TGTGCCAGCAGCCCTGGGCTAGCGGGAACCGGGGAGCTGTTTTTT.

V and J are TRBV11-2 and TRBJ2-7, with 7 bases that match TRBD1. Germline V gives CDR1 SGHAT, CDR2 FQNNGV. The CDR3 consists of 15 residues. J lost 7 bases, V lost 5 bases, and 14 bases had no gene match. Written as DNA, the CDR3 is TGTGCCAGCAGCCCACGGACAGGTTCAACCGGGGAGCAGTACTTC. Its translation: CASSPRTGSTGEQYF.

The chain joins TRBV28 to TRBJ1-2; 11 bases are shared with TRBD1. V lost 8 bases, J lost 4 bases, and 9 bases stayed unmatched. Germline loops: CDR1 MDHEN, CDR2 SYDVKM. The CDR3 spans 15 residues. CDR3 amino acids: CASRPGTGGVYGYTF. CDR3 nucleotides: TGTGCCAGCCGTCCCGGGACAGGGGGTGTCTATGGCTACACCTTC.

The CDR3 nucleotides read TGTGCCAGCAGTTTCCTTGGCGGAAACACCATATATTTT. It translates to CASSFLGGNTIYF. The chain carries TRBV27 and TRBJ1-3; D not certain. The V gene lost 3 bases and the J gene lost 4 bases, with 7 bases spanning the gap. The CDR3 spans 13 residues. Germline V gives CDR1 MNHEY, CDR2 SMNVEV (reference sequence).

In this sample, this clone turned up many times. The rearrangement joins TRBV10-2 to TRBJ1-1; TRBD1 might be the D (5 bases). Deletions cut 2 bases from V and 3 bases from J, with 13 bases between. In germline, CDR1 is WSHSY, CDR2 SAAADI. The CDR3 totals 15 residues. CDR3 sequence reads: CASSEPTPGYTEAFF. CDR3 nucleotide sequence: TGCGCCAGCAGTGAGCCCACCCCAGGGTACACTGAAGCTTTCTTT.